Listed below are T cell receptor beta chains from one sample, sequenced in a study of cytomegalovirus exposure and HLA in healthy donors. Here immunoSEQ multiplex PCR was the method, and the copy in TCRdb shows in-frame clones only, minus some. The data hold some 150,000 clones, with under 75% observed a single time. Source material: PBMCs. Source of these receptors: a woman aged 40 to 55 in good health and CMV-seronegative. The CDR3 runs from the conserved cysteine through the conserved F or W. A D gene is named only where the DNA matches it firmly. A row's size may be missing; if present it is once, few, many or a size class.

cdr3_length,j_call,v_call,d_call,clone_size,cdr3_aa,cdr3_nt
17,TRBJ2-3,TRBV9,TRBD2,.,CASSVLLAGPSTDTQYF,TGTGCCAGCAGCGTTCTCCTAGCGGGTCCTAGCACAGATACGCAGTATTTT
14,TRBJ2-7,TRBV7-9,TRBD1,.,CASSFQQGAGEQYF,TGTGCCAGCAGCTTCCAACAGGGGGCTGGCGAGCAGTACTTC
15,TRBJ2-2,TRBV25-1,.,.,CASSTSLAGTGELFF,TGTGCCAGCAGTACATCACTAGCCGGCACCGGGGAGCTGTTTTTT
19,TRBJ1-1,TRBV7-2,TRBD1,.,CASSSRDRGIGIRTTEAFF,TGTGCCAGCAGCTCCCGGGACAGGGGTATAGGTATACGAACTACTGAAGCTTTCTTT
12,TRBJ2-3,TRBV7-2,.,.,CASSTHKDTQYF,TGTGCCAGCAGCACCCACAAAGATACGCAGTATTTT
14,TRBJ2-7,TRBV11-2,.,.,CASSILRETRVQYF,TGTGCCAGCAGCATACTCCGGGAAACCCGGGTGCAGTACTTC
13,TRBJ2-7,TRBV27,TRBD2,.,CASSLKTSGPQYF,TGTGCCAGCAGTTTAAAGACTAGCGGTCCCCAGTACTTC
16,TRBJ2-7,TRBV19,.,.,CASSIDSGTFSYEQYF,TGTGCCAGTAGTATCGACTCCGGGACTTTCTCCTACGAGCAGTACTTC
15,TRBJ1-1,TRBV12-5,.,.,CASAPREVADTEAFF,TGTGCTAGTGCTCCCCGGGAGGTTGCGGACACTGAAGCTTTCTTT
16,TRBJ1-5,TRBV15,TRBD1,.,CATSSSGQGANQPQHF,TGTGCCACCAGCAGTTCGGGACAGGGGGCCAATCAGCCCCAGCATTTT
14,TRBJ1-3,TRBV28,.,.,CASSSQGYGNTIYF,TGTGCCAGCAGTTCCCAGGGGTACGGAAACACCATATATTTT
16,TRBJ2-4,TRBV6-6,.,.,CASGDSSRIAKNIQYF,TGTGCCAGCGGGGACTCCTCAAGAATAGCCAAAAACATTCAGTACTTC
17,TRBJ2-1,TRBV7-6,.,.,CASSLSPRGSSYNEQFF,TGTGCCAGCAGCTTATCACCCCGGGGGAGCTCCTACAATGAGCAGTTCTTC
15,TRBJ1-5,TRBV7-9,.,few,CASSLGDRWGQPQHF,TGTGCCAGCAGCTTAGGTGACAGGTGGGGGCAGCCCCAGCATTTT
13,TRBJ1-1,TRBV5-1,.,.,CASSYAENTEAFF,TGCGCCAGCAGCTACGCGGAGAACACTGAAGCTTTCTTT
16,TRBJ2-5,TRBV5-1,TRBD2,.,CASSLSSGGVQETQYF,TGCGCCAGCAGCTTAAGCAGCGGGGGGGTTCAAGAGACCCAGTACTTC
12,TRBJ1-1,TRBV19,.,.,CASSIWGGEAFF,TGTGCCAGTAGTATCTGGGGGGGTGAAGCTTTCTTT
14,TRBJ1-1,TRBV18,.,.,CASSRGQWGTEAFF,TGTGCCAGCTCACGCGGACAATGGGGTACTGAAGCTTTCTTT
13,TRBJ1-6,TRBV6-6,.,.,CASRDTYNSPLHF,TGTGCCAGCAGAGACACCTATAATTCACCCCTCCACTTT
16,TRBJ1-2,TRBV11-2,TRBD1,.,CASSLGGQRPNYGYTF,TGTGCCAGCAGCTTAGGGGGACAGCGCCCTAACTATGGCTACACCTTC
15,TRBJ2-7,TRBV5-1,TRBD1,few,CASSPRQGSSYEQYF,TGCGCCAGCAGCCCCCGACAGGGGAGCTCCTACGAGCAGTACTTC
16,TRBJ2-1,TRBV4-1,TRBD2,.,CASSQALSGAGNEQFF,TGCGCCAGCAGCCAGGCTTTGAGCGGGGCGGGGAATGAGCAGTTCTTC